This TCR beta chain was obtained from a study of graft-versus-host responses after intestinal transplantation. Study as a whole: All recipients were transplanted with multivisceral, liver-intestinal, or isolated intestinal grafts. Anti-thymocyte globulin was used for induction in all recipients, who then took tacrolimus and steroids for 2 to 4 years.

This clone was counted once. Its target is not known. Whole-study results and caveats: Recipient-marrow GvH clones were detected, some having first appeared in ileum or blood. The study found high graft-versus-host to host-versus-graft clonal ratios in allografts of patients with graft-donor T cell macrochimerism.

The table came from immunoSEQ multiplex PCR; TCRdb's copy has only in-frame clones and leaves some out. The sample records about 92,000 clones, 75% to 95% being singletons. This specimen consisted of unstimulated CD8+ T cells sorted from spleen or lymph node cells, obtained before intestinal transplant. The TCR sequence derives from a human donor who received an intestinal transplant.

The CDR3 DNA reads TGTGCCAGCAGTTTAAATGCGGATTATACCTACGAGCAGTACTTC. Amino acids: CASSLNADYTYEQYF. This sequence joins TRBV27 and TRBJ2-7, with D unclear. With 2 bases removed from V and 2 bases from J, the gap between germline ends came to 13 bases. Germline CDR1 and CDR2: MNHEY and SMNVEV (reference sequence). CDR3 length: 15 amino acids.